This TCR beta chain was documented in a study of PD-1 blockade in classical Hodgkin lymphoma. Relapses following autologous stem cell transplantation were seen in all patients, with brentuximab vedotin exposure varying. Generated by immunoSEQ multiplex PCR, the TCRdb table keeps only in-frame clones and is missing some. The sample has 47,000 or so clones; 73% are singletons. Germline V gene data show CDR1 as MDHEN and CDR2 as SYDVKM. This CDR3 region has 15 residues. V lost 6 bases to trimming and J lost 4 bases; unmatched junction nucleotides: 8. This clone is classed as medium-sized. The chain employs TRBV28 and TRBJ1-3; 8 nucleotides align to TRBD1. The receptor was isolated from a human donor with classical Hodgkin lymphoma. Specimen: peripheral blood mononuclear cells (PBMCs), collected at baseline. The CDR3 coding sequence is TGTGCCAGCAGAACCGGGACAGGATTAGGAAACACCATATATTTT. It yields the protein CASRTGTGLGNTIYF.